A selection of T cell receptor beta chains follows, all from one sample in a study of T cell responses to AZD1222 COVID-19 vaccine. Some clones are missing from TCRdb's copy, which holds only in-frame ones; the method was immunoSEQ multiplex PCR. The repertoire holds some 120,000 clones, with about 91% as singletons. The sample here was peripheral blood, taken on day 0 of AZD1222 vaccination. The receptors stem from an adult in good health. The CDR3 runs from the conserved cysteine through the conserved F or W. D genes are given only for firm matches. A row's size may be missing; if present it is once, few, many or a size class.

TRBV29-1	TRBD1	TRBJ1-4	once	CSVGDRGSYEKLFF	TGCAGCGTTGGAGACAGGGGGTCTTATGAAAAACTGTTTTTT
TRBV5-5	TRBD2	TRBJ2-5	-	CASSLLIAGPQETQYF	TGTGCCAGCAGCTTGCTGATAGCGGGACCCCAAGAGACCCAGTACTTC
TRBV2	-	TRBJ1-1	-	CASSELRVGLGKTEAFF	TGTGCCAGCAGTGAACTACGTGTTGGGCTTGGTAAAACTGAAGCTTTCTTT
TRBV19	-	TRBJ2-3	-	CASSRSGSQYF	TGTGCCAGTAGTCGGAGTGGATCGCAGTATTTT
TRBV9	-	TRBJ2-1	-	CASSVDYHNEQFF	TGTGCCAGCAGCGTAGATTACCACAATGAGCAGTTCTTC
TRBV30	-	TRBJ2-3	once	CAWRQDTQYF	TGTGCCTGGAGGCAGGATACGCAGTATTTT
TRBV19	-	TRBJ2-1	-	CASSIPGFPYNEQFF	TGTGCCAGTAGTATTCCAGGCTTTCCTTACAATGAGCAGTTCTTC
TRBV4-3	TRBD1	TRBJ1-4	-	CASSQQTGTGGFANEKLFF	TGCGCCAGCAGCCAACAAACCGGGACAGGGGGCTTCGCTAATGAAAAACTGTTTTTT
TRBV6-5	-	TRBJ1-4	once	CASRTHGGEKLFF	TGTGCCAGCAGGACCCACGGGGGTGAAAAACTGTTTTTT
TRBV19	TRBD1	TRBJ1-2	-	CASSIDRKGAGHGYTF	TGTGCCAGTAGTATAGATCGGAAGGGGGCAGGTCATGGCTACACCTTC
TRBV14	-	TRBJ2-1	-	CASSQGLGSSYNEQFF	TGTGCCAGCAGCCAAGGACTCGGGAGTTCCTACAATGAGCAGTTCTTC
TRBV7-2	-	TRBJ2-1	-	CASSKYQGPYNEQFF	TGTGCCAGCAGCAAGTACCAGGGACCTTACAATGAGCAGTTCTTC
TRBV27	-	TRBJ2-7	-	CASSLMAGHYEQYF	TGTGCCAGCAGTTTAATGGCCGGGCACTACGAGCAGTACTTC
TRBV6-5	TRBD1	TRBJ1-4	-	CASSYREQGEKLFF	TGTGCCAGCAGTTACCGGGAACAGGGGGAAAAACTGTTTTTT
TRBV6-5	-	TRBJ1-2	-	CASRDTGGYTF	TGTGCCAGCAGGGACACTGGCGGCTACACCTTC
TRBV12-5	TRBD2	TRBJ2-7	-	CASRGLAGEGEQYF	TGTGCTAGTCGCGGACTAGCGGGAGAAGGTGAGCAGTACTTC
TRBV7-3	TRBD2	TRBJ2-2	-	CASSLWASGGANTGELFF	TGTGCCAGCAGCTTATGGGCTAGCGGGGGAGCGAACACCGGGGAGCTGTTTTTT
TRBV7-6	TRBD2	TRBJ2-3	-	CASRGVGTRVGTQYF	TGTGCCAGCAGGGGAGTCGGGACTAGGGTCGGTACGCAGTATTTT